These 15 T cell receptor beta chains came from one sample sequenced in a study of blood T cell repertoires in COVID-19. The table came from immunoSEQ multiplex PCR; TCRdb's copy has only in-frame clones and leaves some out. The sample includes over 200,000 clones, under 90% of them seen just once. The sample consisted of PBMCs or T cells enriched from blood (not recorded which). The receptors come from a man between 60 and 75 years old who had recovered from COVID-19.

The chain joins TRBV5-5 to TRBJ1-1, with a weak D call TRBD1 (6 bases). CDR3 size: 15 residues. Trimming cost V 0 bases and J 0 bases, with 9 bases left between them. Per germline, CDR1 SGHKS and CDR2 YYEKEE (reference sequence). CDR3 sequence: CASSLVGALNTEAFF. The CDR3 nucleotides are TGTGCCAGCAGCTTGGTGGGGGCCCTGAACACTGAAGCTTTCTTT. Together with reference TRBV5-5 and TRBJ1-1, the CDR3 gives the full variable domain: DAGVTQSPTHLIKTRGQQVTLRCSPISGHKSVSWYQQVLGQGPQFIFQYYEKEERGRGNFPDRFSARQFPNYSSELNVNALLLGDSALYLCASSLVGALNTEAFFGQGTRLTVV.

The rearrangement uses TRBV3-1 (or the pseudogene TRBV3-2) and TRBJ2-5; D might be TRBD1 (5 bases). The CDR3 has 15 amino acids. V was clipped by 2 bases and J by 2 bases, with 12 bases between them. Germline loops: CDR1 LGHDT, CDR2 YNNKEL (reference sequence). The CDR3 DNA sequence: TGTGCCAGCAGCCAAAGGGGCGGCGTGCAAGAGACCCAGTACTTC. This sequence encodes CASSQRGGVQETQYF.

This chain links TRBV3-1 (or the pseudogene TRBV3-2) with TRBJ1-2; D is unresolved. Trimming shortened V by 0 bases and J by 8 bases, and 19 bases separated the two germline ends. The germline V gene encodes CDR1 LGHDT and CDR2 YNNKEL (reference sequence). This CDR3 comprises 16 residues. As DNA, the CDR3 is TGTGCCAGCAGCCAAGATTATTATTCCCGCCCCGGGGGCTACACCTTC. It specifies CASSQDYYSRPGGYTF.

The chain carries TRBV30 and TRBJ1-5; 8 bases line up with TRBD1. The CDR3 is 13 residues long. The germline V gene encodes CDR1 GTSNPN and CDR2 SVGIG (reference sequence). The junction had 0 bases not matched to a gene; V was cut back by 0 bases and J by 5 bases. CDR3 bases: TGTGCCTGGAGTGTGACAGGGGATCAGCCCCAGCATTTT. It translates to CAWSVTGDQPQHF.

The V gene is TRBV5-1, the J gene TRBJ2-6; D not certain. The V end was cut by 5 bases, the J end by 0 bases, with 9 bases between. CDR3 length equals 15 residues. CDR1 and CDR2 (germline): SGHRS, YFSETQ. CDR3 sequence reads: CASRLTISGANVLTF. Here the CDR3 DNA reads TGCGCCAGCAGACTAACGATCTCTGGGGCCAACGTCCTGACTTTC.

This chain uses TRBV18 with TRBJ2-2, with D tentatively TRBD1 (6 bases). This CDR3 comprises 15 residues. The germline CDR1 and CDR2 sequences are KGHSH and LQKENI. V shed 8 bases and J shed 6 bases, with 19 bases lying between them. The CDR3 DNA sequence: TGTGCCAGCGTAGAGACCGACAGGTTGGCCGGGGAGCTGTTTTTT. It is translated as CASVETDRLAGELFF.

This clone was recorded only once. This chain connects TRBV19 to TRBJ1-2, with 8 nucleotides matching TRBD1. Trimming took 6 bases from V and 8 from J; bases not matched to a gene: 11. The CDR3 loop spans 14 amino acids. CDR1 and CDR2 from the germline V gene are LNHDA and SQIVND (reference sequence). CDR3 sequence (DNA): TGTGCCAGTAGCCAAGCCGGACAGGGAATAGGCTACACCTTC. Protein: CASSQAGQGIGYTF.

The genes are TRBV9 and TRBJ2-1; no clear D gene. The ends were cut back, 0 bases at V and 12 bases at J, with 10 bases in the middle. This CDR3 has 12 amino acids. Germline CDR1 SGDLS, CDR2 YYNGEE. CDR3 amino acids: CASSVDGGPQFF. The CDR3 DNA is TGTGCCAGCAGCGTAGACGGCGGTCCGCAGTTCTTC. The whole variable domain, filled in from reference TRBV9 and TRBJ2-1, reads DSGVTQTPKHLITATGQRVTLRCSPRSGDLSVYWYQQSLDQGLQFLIQYYNGEERAKGNILERFSAQQFPDLHSELNLSSLELGDSALYFCASSVDGGPQFFGPGTRLTVL.

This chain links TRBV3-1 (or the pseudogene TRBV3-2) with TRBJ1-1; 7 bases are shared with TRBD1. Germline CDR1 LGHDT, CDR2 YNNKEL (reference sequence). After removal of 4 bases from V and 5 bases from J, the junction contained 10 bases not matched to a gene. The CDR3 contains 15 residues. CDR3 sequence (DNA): TGTGCCAGCAGCCCTACCGGAGGGGGCCGGACTGAAGCTTTCTTT. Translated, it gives CASSPTGGGRTEAFF.

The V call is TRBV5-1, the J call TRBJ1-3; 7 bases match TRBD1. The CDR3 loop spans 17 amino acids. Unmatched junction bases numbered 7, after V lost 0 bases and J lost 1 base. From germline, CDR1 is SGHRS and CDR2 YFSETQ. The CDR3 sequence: CASSLAPQGLSGNTIYF. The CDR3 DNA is TGCGCCAGCAGCTTGGCCCCACAGGGGCTTTCTGGAAACACCATATATTTT.

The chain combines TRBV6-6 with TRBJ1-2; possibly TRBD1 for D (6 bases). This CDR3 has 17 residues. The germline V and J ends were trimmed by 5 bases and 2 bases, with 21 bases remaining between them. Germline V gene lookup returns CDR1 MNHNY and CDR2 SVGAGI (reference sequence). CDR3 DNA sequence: TGTGCCAGCAGTCGCGCTTTGGGGGGGGGCCTCAACTATGGCTACACCTTC. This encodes CASSRALGGGLNYGYTF.

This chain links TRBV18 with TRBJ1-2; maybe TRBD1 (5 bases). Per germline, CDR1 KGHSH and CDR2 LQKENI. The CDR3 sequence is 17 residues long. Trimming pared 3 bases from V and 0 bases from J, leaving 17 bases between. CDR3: CASSPDLGQNANYGYTF. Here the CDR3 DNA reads TGTGCCAGCTCACCCGATCTAGGACAAAATGCTAACTATGGCTACACCTTC.

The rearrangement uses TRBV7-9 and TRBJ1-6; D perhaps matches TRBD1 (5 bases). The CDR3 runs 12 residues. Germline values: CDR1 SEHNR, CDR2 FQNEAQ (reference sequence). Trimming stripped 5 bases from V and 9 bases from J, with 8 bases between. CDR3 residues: CASSPDSSPLHF. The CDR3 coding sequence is TGTGCCAGCAGCCCAGACAGTTCACCCCTCCACTTT. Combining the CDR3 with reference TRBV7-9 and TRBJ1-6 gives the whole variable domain DTGVSQNPRHKITKRGQNVTFRCDPISEHNRLYWYRQTLGQGPEFLTYFQNEAQLEKSRLLSDRFSAERPKGSFSTLEIQRTEQGDSAMYLCASSPDSSPLHFGNGTRLTVT.

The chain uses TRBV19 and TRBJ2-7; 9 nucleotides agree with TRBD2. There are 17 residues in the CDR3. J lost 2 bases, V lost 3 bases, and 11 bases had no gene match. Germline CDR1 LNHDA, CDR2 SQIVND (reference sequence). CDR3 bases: TGTGCCAGTAGTATCCATGGAGCGGGGGGCCTACCCTACGAGCAGTACTTC. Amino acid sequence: CASSIHGAGGLPYEQYF.

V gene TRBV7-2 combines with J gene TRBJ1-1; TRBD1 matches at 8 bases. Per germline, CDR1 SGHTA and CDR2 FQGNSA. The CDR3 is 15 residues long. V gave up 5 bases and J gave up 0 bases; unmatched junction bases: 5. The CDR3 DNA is TGTGCCAGCAGCCCGGGGGACAGGCTGAACACTGAAGCTTTCTTT. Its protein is CASSPGDRLNTEAFF.